The 14 T cell receptor beta chains listed next were all sequenced from one sample in a study of cytomegalovirus exposure and HLA in healthy donors. The PCR used 60 Vbeta and 13 Jbeta primers. Clones were sequenced by immunoSEQ multiplex PCR, and TCRdb holds only the in-frame ones, with some missing. In the table there are 150,000 to 160,000 clones, 65% to 85% of which are singletons. Input material: PBMCs. These receptors were taken from a man between 18 and 29 years old in good health and CMV-seronegative.

The rearrangement links TRBV11-1 to TRBJ2-1; 9 nucleotides match TRBD2. CDR3 length: 15 amino acids. V shed 4 bases, J shed 10 bases, and the junction held 11 bases outside the gene matches. Germline CDR1 SGHAT, CDR2 FQDESV (reference sequence). The CDR3 sequence: CASSSPGTSNSEQFF. Written as DNA, the CDR3 is TGTGCCAGCAGCTCCCCCGGGACTAGCAATAGCGAGCAGTTCTTC.

This clone was seen more than once but under ten times. The chain carries TRBV7-9 and TRBJ1-2; D might be TRBD1 (6 bases). Trimming shortened V by 3 bases and J by 3 bases, and 8 bases separated the two germline ends. CDR1 and CDR2 from the germline V gene are SEHNR and FQNEAQ (reference sequence). The CDR3 runs 13 residues. The CDR3 DNA reads as TGTGCCAGCAGCTTGTGGACAGACTATGGCTACACCTTC. Protein: CASSLWTDYGYTF.

This clone was detected a few times. The chain joins TRBV4-3 to TRBJ1-2; tentatively, D is TRBD1 (5 bases). Trimming cost V 0 bases and J 7 bases, with 18 bases left between them. This CDR3 contains 16 residues. Looked up from germline, CDR1 is LGHNA and CDR2 is YSLEER. The CDR3 coding sequence is TGCGCCAGCAGCCAAGATCTGGCAGGGTATACGGGTGGCTACACCTTC. Protein sequence: CASSQDLAGYTGGYTF.

V usage is TRBV2 and J usage is TRBJ1-2; no clear D gene. Germline-derived CDR1 and CDR2 are SNHLY and FYNNEI. The V gene lost 7 bases and the J gene lost 3 bases, with 12 bases spanning the gap. CDR3 length: 13 residues. This CDR3 reads CASIPVIYYGYTF. CDR3 DNA: TGTGCCAGCATCCCAGTTATCTACTATGGCTACACCTTC. The full variable domain, in which reference TRBV2 and TRBJ1-2 provide the parts outside the CDR3, is EPEVTQTPSHQVTQMGQEVILRCVPISNHLYFYWYRQILGQKVEFLVSFYNNEISEKSEIFDDQFSVERPDGSNFTLKIRSTKLEDSAMYFCASIPVIYYGYTFGSGTRLTVV.

The CDR3 DNA follows: TGCGCCAGCAGTGAGGCCCTACTAGCGGGGGAAGCCGAGCAGTACGTC. This sequence encodes CASSEALLAGEAEQYV. The rearrangement joins TRBV10-2 to TRBJ2-7; 11 bases match TRBD2. Germline V gene sequence: CDR1 WSHSY, CDR2 SAAADI. After removal of 2 bases from V and 6 bases from J, the junction contained 9 bases not matched to a gene. This CDR3 is built from 16 residues.

V and J are TRBV18 and TRBJ1-1, with D possibly being TRBD1 (5 bases). V lost 2 bases and J lost 6, with 10 bases in between. CDR1 and CDR2 from the germline V gene are KGHSH and LQKENI. The CDR3 contains 13 residues. The CDR3 nucleotides read TGTGCCAGCTCACCAGAGGTAGGGGCTGAAGCTTTCTTT. Amino acids: CASSPEVGAEAFF. The full variable domain, its missing parts supplied by reference TRBV18 and TRBJ1-1, is NAGVMQNPRHLVRRRGQEARLRCSPMKGHSHVYWYRQLPEEGLKFMVYLQKENIIDESGMPKERFSAEFPKEGPSILRIQQVVRGDSAAYFCASSPEVGAEAFFGQGTRLTVV.

The V and J genes are TRBV2 and TRBJ1-5; a possible D gene is TRBD1 (5 bases). Germline V gives CDR1 SNHLY, CDR2 FYNNEI. This CDR3 has 14 residues. V was pared by 7 bases and J by 5 bases, with 15 bases between. The DNA of the CDR3 is TGTGCCAGCAACGGGGGGGTCAGGGATCAGCCCCAGCATTTT. It encodes CASNGGVRDQPQHF.

The chain has TRBV6-5 and TRBJ1-4; D not resolved. CDR1 and CDR2 from the germline V gene are MNHEY and SVGAGI. The CDR3 sequence is 16 residues long. V was shortened by 4 bases and J by 5 bases, with 17 bases between the two germline ends. The DNA of the CDR3 is TGTGCCAGCAGTTTGTTCCGACAAGTAGAAAATGAAAAACTGTTTTTT. Translating it yields CASSLFRQVENEKLFF.

The CDR3 sequence is CASSSRTGVRQPQHF. CDR3 bases: TGTGCCAGCAGCTCTAGGACAGGGGTGCGTCAGCCCCAGCATTTT. This chain uses TRBV7-2 with TRBJ1-5; 9 bases agree with TRBD1. J lost 6 bases, V lost 4 bases, and 7 bases had no gene match. CDR1 is SGHTA, CDR2 FQGNSA, per germline. The length of the CDR3 is 15 residues.

The CDR3 DNA is TGTGCCAGCAGCTTTGGAAATCCGGCGGGGTATGGCTACACCTTC. Its protein product is CASSFGNPAGYGYTF. This chain uses TRBV5-4 with TRBJ1-2; D is unresolved. CDR1 and CDR2 (germline): SGHNT, YYREEE (reference sequence). The length of the CDR3 is 15 residues. Trimming removed 2 bases at V and 5 bases at J, with 16 bases between.

The chain recombines TRBV5-6 with TRBJ2-5, with TRBD1 matching 9 bases. V lost 4 bases to trimming and J lost 0 bases; unmatched junction nucleotides: 4. This CDR3 has 15 residues. The V gene's germline CDR1 is SGHDT and CDR2 YYEEEE. CDR3 DNA: TGTGCCAGCAGCCTGGACAGGGGCCACCAAGAGACCCAGTACTTC. Its translation is CASSLDRGHQETQYF.

This sequence joins TRBV5-1 and TRBJ2-5, with 7 bases lining up with TRBD1. Germline CDR1 and CDR2: SGHRS and YFSETQ. CDR3 length: 15 residues. Trimming took 1 base from V and 4 from J; bases not matched to a gene: 7. Here the CDR3 reads CASSLSTGVVETQYF. In nucleotides, the CDR3 is TGCGCCAGCAGCTTGTCTACAGGGGTTGTAGAGACCCAGTACTTC.

As regards this clone: Other DNA sequences in the same sample also yield this CDR3. The V gene is TRBV6-1, the J gene TRBJ2-7; 11 bases map to TRBD2. The CDR3 is 15 residues long. CDR1 is MNHNS, CDR2 SASEGT, per germline. V shed 3 bases and J 4 bases; nucleotides not matched to a gene: 5. The CDR3 DNA follows: TGTGCCAGCAGTGAGGGGCTAGCGGGGGGTTACGAGCAGTACGTC. It codes for CASSEGLAGGYEQYV.

This chain connects TRBV29-1 to TRBJ1-2; 8 nucleotides agree with TRBD1. This CDR3 is built from 14 residues. Germline loops: CDR1 SQVTM, CDR2 ANQGSEA. The V gene end was trimmed by 6 bases and the J gene end by 0 bases; junction bases not matched to a gene: 6. The chain's CDR3 is CSVDRTGSNYGYTF. The CDR3 DNA is TGCAGCGTCGACCGGACAGGGTCTAACTATGGCTACACCTTC.